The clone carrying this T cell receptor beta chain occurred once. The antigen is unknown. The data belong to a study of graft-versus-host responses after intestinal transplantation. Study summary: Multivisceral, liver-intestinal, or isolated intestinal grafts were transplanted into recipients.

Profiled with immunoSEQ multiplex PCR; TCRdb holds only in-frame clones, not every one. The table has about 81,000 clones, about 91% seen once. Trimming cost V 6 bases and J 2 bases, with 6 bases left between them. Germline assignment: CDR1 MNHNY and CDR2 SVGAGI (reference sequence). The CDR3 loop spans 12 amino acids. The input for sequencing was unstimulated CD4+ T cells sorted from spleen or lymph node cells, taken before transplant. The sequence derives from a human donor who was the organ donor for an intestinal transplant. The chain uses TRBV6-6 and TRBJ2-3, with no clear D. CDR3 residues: CASSSLTDTQYF. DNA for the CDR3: TGTGCCAGCAGCTCCCTCACAGATACGCAGTATTTT.